This T cell receptor beta chain was sequenced during a study of shared clonotypes between healthy human individuals. CDR3 length: 15 amino acids. Trimming left V 5 bases short and J 1 base short, with 14 bases between. From germline, CDR1 is SEHNR and CDR2 FQNEAQ (reference sequence). With regard to this clone: Its antigen is unknown.

Profiled with immunoSEQ multiplex PCR; TCRdb holds only in-frame clones, not every one. The table records more than 550,000 clones, less than 95% of them present only once. Study-wide results and limits: Lower generation probabilities were found for non-shared clonotypes than for those shared by all four donors.

The gene calls are TRBV7-9 and TRBJ2-5; D is perhaps TRBD1 (5 bases). The sample consisted of memory CD8+ T cells from PBMCs. The subset here: CD45RO+ cells pooled with CCR7-negative TemRA cells. This clonotype was sampled from a man younger than 35 in good health. Some clones in this sample may be carry-over from other donors' samples. The CDR3 DNA reads TGTGCCAGCAGCCCGCCGGCAGGGCCCCAAGAGACCCAGTACTTC. Protein: CASSPPAGPQETQYF.